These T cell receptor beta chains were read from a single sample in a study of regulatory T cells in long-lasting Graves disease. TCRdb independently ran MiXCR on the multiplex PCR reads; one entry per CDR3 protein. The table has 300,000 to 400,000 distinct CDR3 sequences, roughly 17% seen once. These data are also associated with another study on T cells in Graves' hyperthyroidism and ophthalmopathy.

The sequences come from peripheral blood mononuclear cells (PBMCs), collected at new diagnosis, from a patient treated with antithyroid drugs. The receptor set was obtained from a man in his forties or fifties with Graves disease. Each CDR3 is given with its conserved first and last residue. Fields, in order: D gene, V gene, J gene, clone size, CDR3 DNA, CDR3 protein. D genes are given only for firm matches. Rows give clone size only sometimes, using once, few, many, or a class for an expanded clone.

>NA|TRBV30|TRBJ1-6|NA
TGTGCCTGGGGACAGAAGGGATATAATTCACCCCTCCACTTT
CAWGQKGYNSPLHF
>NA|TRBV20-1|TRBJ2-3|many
TGCAGTGCTAGAGATCGTCTTACGGGGGATACGCAGTATTTT
CSARDRLTGDTQYF
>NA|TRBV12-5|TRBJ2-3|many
TGTGCTAGTGGTTTGGTTAACGGTGGCACAGATACGCAGTATTTT
CASGLVNGGTDTQYF
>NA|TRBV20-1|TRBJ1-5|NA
TGCAGTGCCGCCCGGGACACAGCTAGGTCCCAGCATTTT
CSAARDTARSQHF
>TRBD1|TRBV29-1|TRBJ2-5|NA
TGCAGCGTTGGACAGGGGGGGGGAGAGACCCAGTACTTC
CSVGQGGGETQYF
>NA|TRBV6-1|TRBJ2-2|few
TGTGCCAGCAGTCCGGACAGATCGAACACCGGGGAGCTGTTTTTT
CASSPDRSNTGELFF
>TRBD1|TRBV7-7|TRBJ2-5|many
TGTGCTAGCAGCTTAAAGGGGACAGGGGAGGAGACCCAGTACTTC
CASSLKGTGEETQYF
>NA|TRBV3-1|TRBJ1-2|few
TGTGCCAGCAGCCAAGCGGCGCTTCTGACCTATGGCTACACCTTC
CASSQAALLTYGYTF
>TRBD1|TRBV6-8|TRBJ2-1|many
TGTGCCAGCAGTTACGAGGACAGGGGGCTGTACAATGAGCAGTTCTTC
CASSYEDRGLYNEQFF
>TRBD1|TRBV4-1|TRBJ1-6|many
TGCGCCAGCAGCTCCCGGGACAGGGGTTCACCCCTCCACTTT
CASSSRDRGSPLHF
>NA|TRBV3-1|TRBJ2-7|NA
TGTGCCAGCAGCCACAGGACAGACTCCTACGAGCAGTACTTC
CASSHRTDSYEQYF
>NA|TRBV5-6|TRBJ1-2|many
TGTGCCAGCAGCAGTCTTCAGTTATCGGCGGGGAGGGGCTATGGCTACACCTTC
CASSSLQLSAGRGYGYTF
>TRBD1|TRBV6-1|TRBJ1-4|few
TGTGCCAGCAATGAACAGGGGGCTGGGGAAAAACTGTTTTTT
CASNEQGAGEKLFF
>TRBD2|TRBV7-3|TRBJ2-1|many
TGTGCCAGCAGCTTAAGGGTACTAGCGGGGTCTTGGAATGAGCAGTTCTTC
CASSLRVLAGSWNEQFF
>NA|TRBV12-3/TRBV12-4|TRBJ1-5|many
TGTGCCAGCAGTTTAGAAGGGTACAATCAGCCCCAGCATTTT
CASSLEGYNQPQHF
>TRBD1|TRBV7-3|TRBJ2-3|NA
TGTGCCAGCAGCCCCTACGGACAGGGCACAGATACGCAGTATTTT
CASSPYGQGTDTQYF
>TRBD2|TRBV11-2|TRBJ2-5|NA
TGTGCCAGCAGCCCAAAACCCGGACTAGCGGGCCAAGAGACCCAGTACTTC
CASSPKPGLAGQETQYF
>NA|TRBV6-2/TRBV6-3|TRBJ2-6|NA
TGTGCCAGCAGCTATGCCCGAAACTCTGGGGCCAACGTCCTGACTTTC
CASSYARNSGANVLTF
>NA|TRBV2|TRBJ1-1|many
TGTGCCAGCAGTCCCCCCTTCACCCACCTATCGAACACTGAAGCTTTCTTT
CASSPPFTHLSNTEAFF
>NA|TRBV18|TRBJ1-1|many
TGTGCCAGCTCAGCGACAGTGCGGACTGAAGCTTTCTTT
CASSATVRTEAFF
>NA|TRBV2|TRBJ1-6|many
TGTGCCAGCAGTGAGGGAGGGAGCGCCTATAATTCACCCCTCCACTTT
CASSEGGSAYNSPLHF
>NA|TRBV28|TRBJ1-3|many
TGTGCCAGCAGTTTACGGTACTACTCTGGAAACACCATATATTTT
CASSLRYYSGNTIYF
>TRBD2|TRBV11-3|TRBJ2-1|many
TGTGCCAGCAGCCAAGCGGGGATCAATGAGCAGTTCTTC
CASSQAGINEQFF
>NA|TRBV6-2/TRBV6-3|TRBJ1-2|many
TGTGCCAGCAGTTACTCCCTAACGGCGGGCTACACCTTC
CASSYSLTAGYTF
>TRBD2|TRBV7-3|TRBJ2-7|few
TGTGCCAGCAGCTCGGAGCGGGGGCCGACCTACGAGCAGTACTTC
CASSSERGPTYEQYF
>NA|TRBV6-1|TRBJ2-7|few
TGTGCCAGCAGTACCCCGGGACGGCCAACCCTCGAGCAGTACTTC
CASSTPGRPTLEQYF
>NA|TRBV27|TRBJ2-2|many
TGTGCCAGCAGTTTTGCAGCGAACACCGGGGAGCTGTTTTTT
CASSFAANTGELFF
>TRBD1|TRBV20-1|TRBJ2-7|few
TGCAGTGCTAGAGGGAGGGGACAGGGAACCTACGAGCAGTACTTC
CSARGRGQGTYEQYF
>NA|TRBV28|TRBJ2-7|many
TGTGCCAGCAGTTTTTCGGGTCACGAGCAGTACTTC
CASSFSGHEQYF
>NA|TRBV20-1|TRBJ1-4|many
TGCAGTGCTAGAGTCCCCCAGGTGGATAGTGAAAAACTGTTTTTT
CSARVPQVDSEKLFF
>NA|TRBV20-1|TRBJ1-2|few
TGCAGTGCTAGAGAGGGCTTTGAGGGCTACACCTTC
CSAREGFEGYTF
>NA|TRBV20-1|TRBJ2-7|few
TGCAGTGCTAGCTGGGCCCTAATGGGGGAGCAGTACTTC
CSASWALMGEQYF
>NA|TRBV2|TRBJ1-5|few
TGTGCCAGCAGCGTACAGGGTTCAGGGCAGCCCCAGCATTTT
CASSVQGSGQPQHF
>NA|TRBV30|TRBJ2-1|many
TGTGCCTGGAGTAAACAGGGTTATGAGCAGTTCTTC
CAWSKQGYEQFF
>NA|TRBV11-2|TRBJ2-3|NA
TGTGCCAGCAGCTTAATTAGACAGAGCACAGATACGCAGTATTTT
CASSLIRQSTDTQYF
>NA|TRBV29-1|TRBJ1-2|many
TGCAGCGTTGAAGATCGGAACCGGGCGGATGGCTACACCTTC
CSVEDRNRADGYTF
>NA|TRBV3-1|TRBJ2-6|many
TGTGCCAGCAGCCCCGCCGCGGTGGCTGGGGCCAACGTCCTGACTTTC
CASSPAAVAGANVLTF
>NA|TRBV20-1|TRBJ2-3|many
TGCAGTGCAGCCGCGGGGGCCGGGGGAAATACGCAGTATTTT
CSAAAGAGGNTQYF
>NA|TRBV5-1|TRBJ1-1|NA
TGCGCCAGCAGCCAAACCCCCGGACAGTGGAACACTGAAGCTTTCTTT
CASSQTPGQWNTEAFF
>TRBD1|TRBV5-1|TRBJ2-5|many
TGCGCCACCAGAGGACAGGGGGCTTCGGAGACCCAGTACTTC
CATRGQGASETQYF
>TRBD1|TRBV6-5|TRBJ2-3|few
TGTGCCAGCAGTTACGGACAGGTCACAGATACGCAGTATTTT
CASSYGQVTDTQYF
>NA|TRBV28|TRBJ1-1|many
TGTGCCGCTCTCCGGGTTGGGACTGAAGCTTTCTTT
CAALRVGTEAFF
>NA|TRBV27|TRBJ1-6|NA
TGTGCCAGGAGCGGAGGTGCGCCCCTCCACTTT
CARSGGAPLHF
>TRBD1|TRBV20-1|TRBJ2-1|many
TGCAGTGCTAAAACAGGGGGCCCGGACAATGAGCAGTTCTTC
CSAKTGGPDNEQFF
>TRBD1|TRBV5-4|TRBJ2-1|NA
TGTGCCAGCAGCTCGGACAGGGAATCCTACAATGAGCAGTTCTTC
CASSSDRESYNEQFF
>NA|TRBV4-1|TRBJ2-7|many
TGCGCCAGCAGCCAATTAGACCTCGGTTTCTCGAGGGAAGAGCAGTACTTC
CASSQLDLGFSREEQYF
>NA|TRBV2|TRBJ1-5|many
TGTGCCAGCAGCCCGGGAAGCCCGAACAGCAATCAGCCCCAGCATTTT
CASSPGSPNSNQPQHF
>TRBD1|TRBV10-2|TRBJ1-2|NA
TGCGCCAGCAGTCGGACAGGGTCGGAGTATGGCTACACCTTC
CASSRTGSEYGYTF
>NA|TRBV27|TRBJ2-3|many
TGTGCCACCCGGATTAGGGCCGTTAGCACAGATACGCAGTATTTT
CATRIRAVSTDTQYF
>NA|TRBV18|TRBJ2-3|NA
TGTGCCAGCTCACCACCGAGCAGGAGAACTAGCACAGATACGCAGTATTTT
CASSPPSRRTSTDTQYF
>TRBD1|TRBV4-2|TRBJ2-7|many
TGTGCCAGCTCTCCCGGACAGGGAGCCTCCTACGAGCAGTACTTC
CASSPGQGASYEQYF
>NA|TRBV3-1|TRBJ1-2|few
TGTGCCAGCAGCCAGAGGGATAGGGCGCAAGGCTACACCTTC
CASSQRDRAQGYTF
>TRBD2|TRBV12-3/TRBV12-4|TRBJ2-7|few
TGTGCCAGCAGACTCTATAGCGGGAGCTCCTACGAGCAGTACTTC
CASRLYSGSSYEQYF
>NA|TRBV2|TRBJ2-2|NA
TGTGCCAGCAGCGATCTCCCGCCGGAATGGACCGGGGAGCTGTTTTTT
CASSDLPPEWTGELFF